This TCR beta chain was recorded in a study of CD8+CD57+ T cells in acquired aplastic anemia. Study overall: On average, sorted CD4+ and CD8+ cells gave around 3 ug of DNA. Study conclusions and caveats: Nearly 30 was the count of CD8+ CDR3 sequences that patients shared with controls. CD8+ Simpson's diversity showed no significant patient-control difference.

Only patients with CD8+CD57+ cell expansion on flow cytometry were chosen for sequencing. The template used for profiling TCR beta VDJ and CDR3 was genomic DNA. Via MiXCR, TCRdb re-called the reads, giving one row per CDR3 protein. The sample contains some 150,000 distinct CDR3 sequences, about two thirds of which appear only once. As for this clonotype: Its antigen is not known.

With 0 bases removed from V and 3 bases from J, the gap between germline ends came to 15 bases. CDR1 and CDR2 (germline): SGHVS, FNYEAQ. The CDR3 is made up of 16 amino acids. Sequencing was done on a sample of sorted CD4+, CD8+, or CD8+CD57+ T cells (not recorded which) from PBMCs. This clonotype was obtained from a human donor with aplastic anemia. The chain has TRBV7-6 and TRBJ2-7; no firm D call. The CDR3 spells CASSLAYGSEDYEQYF. CDR3 bases: TGTGCCAGCAGCTTAGCGTATGGGTCAGAGGACTACGAGCAGTACTTC.